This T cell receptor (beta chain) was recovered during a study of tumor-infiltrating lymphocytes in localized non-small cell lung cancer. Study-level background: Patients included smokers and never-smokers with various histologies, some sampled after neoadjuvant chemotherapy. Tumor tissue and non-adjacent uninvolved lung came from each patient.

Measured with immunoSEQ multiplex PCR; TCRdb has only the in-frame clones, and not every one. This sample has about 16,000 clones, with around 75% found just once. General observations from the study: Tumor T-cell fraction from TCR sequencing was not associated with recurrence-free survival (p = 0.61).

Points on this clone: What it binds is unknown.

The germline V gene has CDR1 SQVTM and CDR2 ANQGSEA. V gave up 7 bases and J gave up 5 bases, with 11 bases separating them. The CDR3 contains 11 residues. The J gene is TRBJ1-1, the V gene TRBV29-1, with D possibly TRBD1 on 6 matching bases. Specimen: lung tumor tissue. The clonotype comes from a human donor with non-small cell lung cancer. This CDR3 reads CSGGGQTEAFF. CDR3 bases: TGCAGCGGGGGGGGGCAGACTGAAGCTTTCTTT.